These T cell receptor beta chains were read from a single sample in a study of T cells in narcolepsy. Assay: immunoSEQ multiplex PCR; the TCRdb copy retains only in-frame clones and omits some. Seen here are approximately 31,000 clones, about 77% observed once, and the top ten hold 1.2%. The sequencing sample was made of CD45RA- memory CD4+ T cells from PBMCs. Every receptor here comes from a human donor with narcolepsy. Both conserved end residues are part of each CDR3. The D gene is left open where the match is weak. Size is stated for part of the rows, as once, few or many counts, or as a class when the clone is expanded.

cdr3_nt: TGTGCCAGCAGCATGGACAGGGCTGGAAACACCATATATTTT
cdr3_aa: CASSMDRAGNTIYF
j_call: TRBJ1-3
d_call: TRBD1
cdr3_length: 14
clone_size: NA
v_call: TRBV7-3

cdr3_nt: TGCGCCAGCAGCCGGGACAGTAACTACGAGCAGTACTTC
cdr3_aa: CASSRDSNYEQYF
j_call: TRBJ2-7
d_call: TRBD1
cdr3_length: 13
clone_size: few
v_call: TRBV5-1

cdr3_nt: TGTGCCATCAGCGGTAGCGGGAGGGCGGGTCGGGTAGACTACAATGAGCAGTTCTTC
cdr3_aa: CAISGSGRAGRVDYNEQFF
j_call: TRBJ2-1
d_call: TRBD2
cdr3_length: 19
clone_size: few
v_call: TRBV10-3

cdr3_nt: TGTGCCAGCTCACCATCTAAGCGGGAGGAAGATACGCAGTATTTT
cdr3_aa: CASSPSKREEDTQYF
j_call: TRBJ2-3
d_call: TRBD2
cdr3_length: 15
clone_size: NA
v_call: TRBV18

cdr3_nt: TGTGCCAGCAGAACACTAAGCTCCTACAATGAGCAGTTCTTC
cdr3_aa: CASRTLSSYNEQFF
j_call: TRBJ2-1
d_call: NA
cdr3_length: 14
clone_size: NA
v_call: TRBV6-5

cdr3_nt: TGTGCCAGCAGCGCCCAGGGACAGCCTAATCAGCCCCAGCATTTT
cdr3_aa: CASSAQGQPNQPQHF
j_call: TRBJ1-5
d_call: TRBD1
cdr3_length: 15
clone_size: once
v_call: TRBV5-6

cdr3_nt: TGTGCCAGCAGCGCTAGTGGGGGGTTCCGAAAACTGTTTTTT
cdr3_aa: CASSASGGFRKLFF
j_call: TRBJ1-4
d_call: NA
cdr3_length: 14
clone_size: NA
v_call: TRBV7-2

cdr3_nt: TGTGCCACCAGCAGAGAGGGCGGGACAGGGGGCGCGGACTATGGCTACACCTTC
cdr3_aa: CATSREGGTGGADYGYTF
j_call: TRBJ1-2
d_call: TRBD1
cdr3_length: 18
clone_size: few
v_call: TRBV15

cdr3_nt: TGTGCCAGCAGTAACTCACTCGGGGGGGCAAAGGATACGCAGTATTTT
cdr3_aa: CASSNSLGGAKDTQYF
j_call: TRBJ2-3
d_call: TRBD2
cdr3_length: 16
clone_size: NA
v_call: TRBV6-6

cdr3_nt: TGTGCCAGCAGTTACTCCACGGACGGGAACTACGAGCAGTACTTC
cdr3_aa: CASSYSTDGNYEQYF
j_call: TRBJ2-7
d_call: NA
cdr3_length: 15
clone_size: NA
v_call: TRBV6-6

cdr3_nt: TGTGCCATCAGTGAGAACCCCGGGACGGTAAAGGTCTTCTCTGGAAACACCATATATTTT
cdr3_aa: CAISENPGTVKVFSGNTIYF
j_call: TRBJ1-3
d_call: NA
cdr3_length: 20
clone_size: once
v_call: TRBV10-3

cdr3_nt: TGTGCCAGCAGCTTGCGAGGGATCCCTGAGCAGTTCTTC
cdr3_aa: CASSLRGIPEQFF
j_call: TRBJ2-1
d_call: NA
cdr3_length: 13
clone_size: NA
v_call: TRBV5-4

cdr3_nt: TGTGCCAGCAGCTTGGAAACGGGCGAAGCTTTCTTT
cdr3_aa: CASSLETGEAFF
j_call: TRBJ1-1
d_call: NA
cdr3_length: 12
clone_size: NA
v_call: TRBV5-6

cdr3_nt: TGTGCCAGCAGGGTCCAGGGCGCAAACATTCAGTACTTC
cdr3_aa: CASRVQGANIQYF
j_call: TRBJ2-4
d_call: NA
cdr3_length: 13
clone_size: NA
v_call: TRBV28

cdr3_nt: TGTGCCAGCAGGACGACTAGCGGCGCCTACGAGCAGTACTTC
cdr3_aa: CASRTTSGAYEQYF
j_call: TRBJ2-7
d_call: TRBD2
cdr3_length: 14
clone_size: NA
v_call: TRBV6-5

cdr3_nt: TGTGCCAGCATCCTCGGGGCGATACAATCCTACGAGCAGTACTTC
cdr3_aa: CASILGAIQSYEQYF
j_call: TRBJ2-7
d_call: NA
cdr3_length: 15
clone_size: NA
v_call: TRBV5-8

cdr3_nt: TGTGCCAGCAGTTTAAATTCCGAGCAGTACTTC
cdr3_aa: CASSLNSEQYF
j_call: TRBJ2-7
d_call: NA
cdr3_length: 11
clone_size: NA
v_call: TRBV6-1

cdr3_nt: TGTGCCAGCAGCGCCCGCCCGGGACAGGGCACGATTAGTCACGAGCAGTACTTC
cdr3_aa: CASSARPGQGTISHEQYF
j_call: TRBJ2-7
d_call: TRBD1
cdr3_length: 18
clone_size: NA
v_call: TRBV7-8

cdr3_nt: TGTGCCAGCAGACCGGGGACAGGCGGGTACCATGGCTACACCTTC
cdr3_aa: CASRPGTGGYHGYTF
j_call: TRBJ1-2
d_call: TRBD1
cdr3_length: 15
clone_size: NA
v_call: TRBV6-1

cdr3_nt: TGTGCCAGCAGCTTAGCTTACTTC
cdr3_aa: CASSLAYF
j_call: TRBJ2-5
d_call: NA
cdr3_length: 8
clone_size: NA
v_call: TRBV7-9

cdr3_nt: TGTGCCAGCAGCTTATCTGGAAACACCATATATTTT
cdr3_aa: CASSLSGNTIYF
j_call: TRBJ1-3
d_call: NA
cdr3_length: 12
clone_size: NA
v_call: TRBV7-9

cdr3_nt: TGTGCCAGCACCCCAGAGACCCAGTACTTC
cdr3_aa: CASTPETQYF
j_call: TRBJ2-5
d_call: NA
cdr3_length: 10
clone_size: NA
v_call: TRBV2

cdr3_nt: TGCAGCGTAGCCACCGGGACAGTCATGAACACTGAAGCTTTCTTT
cdr3_aa: CSVATGTVMNTEAFF
j_call: TRBJ1-1
d_call: TRBD1
cdr3_length: 15
clone_size: once
v_call: TRBV29-1

cdr3_nt: TGCAGCGTCGGGGACAGTGAAGCTTTCTTT
cdr3_aa: CSVGDSEAFF
j_call: TRBJ1-1
d_call: TRBD1
cdr3_length: 10
clone_size: few
v_call: TRBV29-1

cdr3_nt: TGTGCCAGCAGCCAAGGTACGAGGCCCGGCTACACCTTC
cdr3_aa: CASSQGTRPGYTF
j_call: TRBJ1-2
d_call: NA
cdr3_length: 13
clone_size: NA
v_call: TRBV4-2

cdr3_nt: TGTGCCAGCAGCGTCCCGGGACACCACATGAACACTGAAGCTTTCTTT
cdr3_aa: CASSVPGHHMNTEAFF
j_call: TRBJ1-1
d_call: NA
cdr3_length: 16
clone_size: NA
v_call: TRBV7-3

cdr3_nt: TGTGCCAGCAGCCTCCTAGCGGGCGGTGAGCAGTTCTTC
cdr3_aa: CASSLLAGGEQFF
j_call: TRBJ2-1
d_call: TRBD2
cdr3_length: 13
clone_size: NA
v_call: TRBV7-9